Reported below is one T cell receptor beta chain. Assay used: immunoSEQ multiplex PCR; TCRdb lists only in-frame clones, some missing. The sample has about 49,000 clones; 65% to 90% are singletons. The data derive from a study of OX40 agonist ivuxolimab in advanced cancers. Study-level information: Ivuxolimab, which patients received intravenously every 2 weeks, was dosed at 0.01 to 10 mg/kg.

From germline, CDR1 is SGHTA and CDR2 FQGNSA. The length of the CDR3 is 14 residues. Between the trimmed V and J ends, which lost 1 base and 3 bases, there was a span of 8 bases. The chain uses TRBV7-2 and TRBJ2-3, with D perhaps TRBD1 (5 bases). Sample: CD4+ or CD8+ T cells sorted from blood, taken in a trial of the OX40 agonist ivuxolimab. The TCR sequence derives from an adult with an advanced solid tumor such as melanoma, head and neck, liver or kidney cancer. The chain's CDR3 is CASSLVGPTDTQYF. CDR3 in DNA: TGTGCCAGCAGCTTAGTGGGGCCAACAGATACGCAGTATTTT.